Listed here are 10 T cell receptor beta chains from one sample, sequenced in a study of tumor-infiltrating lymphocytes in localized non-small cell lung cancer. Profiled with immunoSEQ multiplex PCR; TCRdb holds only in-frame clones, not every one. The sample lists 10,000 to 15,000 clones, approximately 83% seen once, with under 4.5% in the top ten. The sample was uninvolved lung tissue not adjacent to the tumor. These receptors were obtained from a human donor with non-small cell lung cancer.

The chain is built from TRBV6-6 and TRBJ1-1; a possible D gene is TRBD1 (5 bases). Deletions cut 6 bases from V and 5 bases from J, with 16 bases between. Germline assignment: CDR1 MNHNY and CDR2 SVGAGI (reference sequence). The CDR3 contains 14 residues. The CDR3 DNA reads TGTGCCAGCAGCTCAGCCAGGGCAGAGACTGAAGCTTTCTTT. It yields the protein CASSSARAETEAFF.

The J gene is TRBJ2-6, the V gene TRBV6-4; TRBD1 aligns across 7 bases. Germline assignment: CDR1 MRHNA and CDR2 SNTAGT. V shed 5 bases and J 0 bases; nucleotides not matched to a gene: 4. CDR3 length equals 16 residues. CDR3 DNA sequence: TGTGCCAGCAGTACTACAGGGGACTCTGGGGCCAACGTCCTGACTTTC. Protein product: CASSTTGDSGANVLTF.

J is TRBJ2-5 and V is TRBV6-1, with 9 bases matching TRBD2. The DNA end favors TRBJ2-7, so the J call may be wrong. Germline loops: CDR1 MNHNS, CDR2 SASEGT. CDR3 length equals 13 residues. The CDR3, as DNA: TGTGCCAGCACCGGGACTAGCCTGGACGAGCAGTACTTC. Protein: CASTGTSLDEQYF.

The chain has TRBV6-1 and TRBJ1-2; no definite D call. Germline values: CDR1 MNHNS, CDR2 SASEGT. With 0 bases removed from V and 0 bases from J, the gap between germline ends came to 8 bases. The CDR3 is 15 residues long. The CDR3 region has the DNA TGTGCCAGCAGTGAAGCTGGCGGTGCTAACTATGGCTACACCTTC. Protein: CASSEAGGANYGYTF.

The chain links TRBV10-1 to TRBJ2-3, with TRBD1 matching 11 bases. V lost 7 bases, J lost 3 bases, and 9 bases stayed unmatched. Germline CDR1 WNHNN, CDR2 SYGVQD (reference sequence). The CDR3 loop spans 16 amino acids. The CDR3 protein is CASTNRDRGRTDTQYF. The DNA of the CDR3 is TGCGCCAGCACCAACCGGGACAGGGGGAGGACAGATACGCAGTATTTT.

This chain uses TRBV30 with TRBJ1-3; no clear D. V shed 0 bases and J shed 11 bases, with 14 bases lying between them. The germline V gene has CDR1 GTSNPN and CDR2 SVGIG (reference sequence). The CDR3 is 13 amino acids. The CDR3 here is CAWSVPPSPAIYF. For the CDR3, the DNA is TGTGCCTGGAGTGTACCCCCTTCGCCCGCCATATATTTT.

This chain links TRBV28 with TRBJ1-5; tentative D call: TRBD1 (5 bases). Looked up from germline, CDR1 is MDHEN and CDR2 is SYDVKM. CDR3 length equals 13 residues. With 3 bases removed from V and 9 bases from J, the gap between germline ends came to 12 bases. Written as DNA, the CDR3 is TGTGCCAGCAGTTTGGGGGGTGAATCGCCCCAGCATTTT. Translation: CASSLGGESPQHF.

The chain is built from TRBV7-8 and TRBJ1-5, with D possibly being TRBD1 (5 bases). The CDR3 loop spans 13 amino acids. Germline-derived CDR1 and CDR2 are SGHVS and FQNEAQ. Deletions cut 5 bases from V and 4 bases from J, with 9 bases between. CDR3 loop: CASSLDSNQPQHF. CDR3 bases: TGTGCCAGCAGCCTAGACAGTAATCAGCCCCAGCATTTT.

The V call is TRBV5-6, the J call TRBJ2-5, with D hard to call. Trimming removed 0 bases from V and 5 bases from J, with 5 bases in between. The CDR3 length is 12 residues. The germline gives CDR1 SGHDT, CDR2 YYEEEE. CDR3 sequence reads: CASSLAQETQYF. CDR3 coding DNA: TGTGCCAGCAGCTTGGCCCAGGAGACCCAGTACTTC.

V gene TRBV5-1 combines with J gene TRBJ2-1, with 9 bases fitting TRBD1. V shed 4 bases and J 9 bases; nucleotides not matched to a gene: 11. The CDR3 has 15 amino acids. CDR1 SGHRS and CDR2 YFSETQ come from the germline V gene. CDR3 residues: CASSPRQGQGGEQFF. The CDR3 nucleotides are TGCGCCAGCAGCCCAAGACAGGGACAGGGCGGTGAGCAGTTCTTC.